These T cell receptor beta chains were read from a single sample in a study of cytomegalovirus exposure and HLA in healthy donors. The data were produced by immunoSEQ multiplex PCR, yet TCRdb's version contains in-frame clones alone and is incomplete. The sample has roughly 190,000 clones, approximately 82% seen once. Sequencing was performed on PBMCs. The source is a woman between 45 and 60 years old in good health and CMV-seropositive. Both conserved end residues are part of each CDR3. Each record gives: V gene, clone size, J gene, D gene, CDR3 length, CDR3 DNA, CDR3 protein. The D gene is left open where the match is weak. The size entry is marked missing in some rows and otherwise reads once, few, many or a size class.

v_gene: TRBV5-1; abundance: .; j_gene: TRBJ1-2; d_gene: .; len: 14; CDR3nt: TGCGCCAGCAGGTTGACAGATTCTAACTATGGCTACACCTTC; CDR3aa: CASRLTDSNYGYTF
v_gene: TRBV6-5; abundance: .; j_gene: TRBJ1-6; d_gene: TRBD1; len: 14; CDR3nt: TGTGCCTCAAGTGTCGGCAGGGGGAATTCACCCCTCCACTTT; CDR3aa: CASSVGRGNSPLHF
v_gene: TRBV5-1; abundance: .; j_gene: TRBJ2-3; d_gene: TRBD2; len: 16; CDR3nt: TGCGCCAGCAGCTTGGCGGCTAGCGGGGGTCAAGATACGCAGTATTTT; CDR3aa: CASSLAASGGQDTQYF
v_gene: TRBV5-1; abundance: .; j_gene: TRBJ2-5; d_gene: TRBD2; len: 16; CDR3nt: TGCGCCAGCAGCTCGGGTAGCGGGTTCGTCCAAGAGACCCAGTACTTC; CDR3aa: CASSSGSGFVQETQYF
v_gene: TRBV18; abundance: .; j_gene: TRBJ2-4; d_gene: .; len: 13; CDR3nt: TGTGCCAGCTCCGGGGTCCACGGGGGCATTCAGTACTTC; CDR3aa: CASSGVHGGIQYF
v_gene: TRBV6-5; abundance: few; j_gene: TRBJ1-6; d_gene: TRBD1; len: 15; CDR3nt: TGTGCCAGCAGTTACTCGGGACAGGGTGGATCACCCCTCCACTTT; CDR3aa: CASSYSGQGGSPLHF
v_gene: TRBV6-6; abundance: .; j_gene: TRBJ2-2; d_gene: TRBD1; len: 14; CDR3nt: TGTGCCAGCAGTCCACAGGGGCCCACCGGGGAGCTGTTTTTT; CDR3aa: CASSPQGPTGELFF
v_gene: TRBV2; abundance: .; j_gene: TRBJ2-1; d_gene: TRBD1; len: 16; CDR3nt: TGTGCCAGCAGTGAATTCCGGACAGGGGCGTTGAATGAGCAGTTCTTC; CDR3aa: CASSEFRTGALNEQFF
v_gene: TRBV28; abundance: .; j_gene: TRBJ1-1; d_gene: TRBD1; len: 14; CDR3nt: TGTGCCAGCAGAGCCCGACAGGGCTGGACTGAAGCTTTCTTT; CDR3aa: CASRARQGWTEAFF
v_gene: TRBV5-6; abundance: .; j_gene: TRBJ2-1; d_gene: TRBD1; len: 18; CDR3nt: TGTGCCAGCAGCTTGGCCAGGGGGCGACCGAACTCCTACAATGAGCAGTTCTTC; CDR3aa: CASSLARGRPNSYNEQFF
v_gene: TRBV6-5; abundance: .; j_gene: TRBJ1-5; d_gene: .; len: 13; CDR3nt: TGTGCCAGGGACAGCTATAGCAATCAGCCCCAGCATTTT; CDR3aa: CARDSYSNQPQHF
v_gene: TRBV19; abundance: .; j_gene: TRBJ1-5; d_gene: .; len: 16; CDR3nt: TGTGCCAGTAGTGGATCTCGGGGTTGGAGCAATCAGCCCCAGCATTTT; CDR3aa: CASSGSRGWSNQPQHF
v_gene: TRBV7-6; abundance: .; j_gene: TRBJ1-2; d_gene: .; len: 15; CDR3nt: TGTGCCAGCAGCTTAGCAGGGGCTGGATCCTATGGCTACACCTTC; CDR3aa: CASSLAGAGSYGYTF
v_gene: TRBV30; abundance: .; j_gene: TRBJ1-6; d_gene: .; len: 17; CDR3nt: TGTGCCTGGGGTGTACAAAGGGGCGCACCCTATAATTCACCCCTCCACTTT; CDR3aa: CAWGVQRGAPYNSPLHF
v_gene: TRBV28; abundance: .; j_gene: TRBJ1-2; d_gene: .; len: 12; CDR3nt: TGTGCCAGCAGTACCCGGGTCTATGGCTACACCTTC; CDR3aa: CASSTRVYGYTF